This T cell receptor (beta chain) was recovered during a study of cytomegalovirus exposure and HLA in healthy donors. Concerning this clone: Its antigen is not known.

Study outcomes and limitations: When analyzed later, the rates of TCR association showed variation by HLA locus, with DRB1 the most and HLA-C the fewest.

Researchers ran the PCR with 60 Vbeta and 13 Jbeta primers. TCRdb keeps only in-frame clones here, not all; method: immunoSEQ multiplex PCR. The sample holds over 150,000 clones, approximately 76% seen once. Germline CDR1 is MRHNA and CDR2 is SNTAGT. V was clipped by 6 bases and J by 9 bases; unmatched bases: 4. This CDR3 contains 12 residues. The chain carries TRBV6-4 and TRBJ2-1; TRBD1 matches at 8 bases. The sequence was collected from a man between 60 and 75 years old in good health and CMV-seronegative. Specimen: PBMCs. The CDR3, as DNA: TGTGCCAGCAGCGTCGACAGGGGTGAGCAGTTCTTC. This translates into CASSVDRGEQFF.